This TCR beta chain was found in a study of shared clonotypes between healthy human individuals. Each PCR replicate from the sorted subsets contained about 200 ng DNA, which is about 30,000 T cell genomes. The table came from immunoSEQ multiplex PCR; TCRdb's copy has only in-frame clones and leaves some out. The repertoire holds about 1.5 million clones, with around 97% as singletons. Every donor, a Caucasian adult, lived in Nashville, Tennessee. As for this clone: Its target is unknown.

The CDR3 totals 18 residues. Trimming took 10 bases from V and 4 from J, leaving 31 bases between them. Germline V gene lookup returns CDR1 ENHRY and CDR2 SYGVKD. Study-wide results and caveats: Non-shared clonotypes had lower generation probabilities than those shared by all four donors. Shared clonotypes: approximately 5% naive CD4, around 3.7% naive CD8, under 2.5% memory CD4, under 0.45% memory CD8.

This sequence joins TRBV10-3 and TRBJ1-2; D is unclear. Specimen: naive CD4+ T cells sorted from blood. Specified subset: CD45RA+ positively selected. The TCR was taken from a man aged 25-45 years in good health. In nucleotides, the CDR3 is TGTGCCACCCCTCGAAAGCCCGGGCGGCCCCCAGCGGGCTATGGCTACACCTTC. It encodes CATPRKPGRPPAGYGYTF.